A selection of T cell receptor beta chains follows, all from one sample in a study of blood T cell repertoires in COVID-19. Assay: immunoSEQ multiplex PCR; the TCRdb copy retains only in-frame clones and omits some. This table holds over 100,000 clones, 79% found once. The sequencing input was peripheral blood. The origin of the receptors is an elderly woman with acute or convalescent COVID-19. Each CDR3 is given with its conserved first and last residue. Each record gives: clone size, CDR3 length, J gene, D gene, V gene, CDR3 DNA, CDR3 protein. D genes are given only for firm matches. A row's size may be missing; if present it is once, few, many or a size class.

NA 13 TRBJ1-1 TRBD1 TRBV6-2/TRBV6-3 TGTGCCAGCAGTCAGACAGGGGGCACTGAAGCTTTCTTT CASSQTGGTEAFF
NA 12 TRBJ1-2 NA TRBV10-3 TGTGCCATCAGTGATAACGGCTATGGCTACACCTTC CAISDNGYGYTF
NA 16 TRBJ1-1 TRBD1 TRBV4-3 TGCGCCAGCAGCCAAGATACCCCGGGACAGGGGTTAGAAGCTTTCTTT CASSQDTPGQGLEAFF
NA 13 TRBJ2-3 NA TRBV30 TGTGCCTGGAGGGGCAGGGGCACAGATACGCAGTATTTT CAWRGRGTDTQYF
NA 13 TRBJ2-3 NA TRBV18 TGTGCCAGCTCACGCGACAGGAGAGATACGCAGTATTTT CASSRDRRDTQYF
NA 13 TRBJ1-2 TRBD1 TRBV28 TGTGCCAGCAAGTGGAGGGGGCGCACTGGCTACACCTTC CASKWRGRTGYTF
few 12 TRBJ2-7 NA TRBV7-2 TGTGCCAGCAGCTTTCGGGGATACGAGCAGTACTTC CASSFRGYEQYF
NA 13 TRBJ2-7 NA TRBV18 TGTGCCAGCTCACCACCGACTGCGGTCGAGCAGTACTTC CASSPPTAVEQYF
NA 16 TRBJ1-2 TRBD1 TRBV6-5 TGTGCCAGCAGTTATCAACAGGGGCTCCTCATTGAGGGCTACACCTTC CASSYQQGLLIEGYTF
NA 15 TRBJ2-5 TRBD1 TRBV5-1 TGCGCCAGCAGCTTAAGTCCGGGACAGCAAGAGACCCAGTACTTC CASSLSPGQQETQYF